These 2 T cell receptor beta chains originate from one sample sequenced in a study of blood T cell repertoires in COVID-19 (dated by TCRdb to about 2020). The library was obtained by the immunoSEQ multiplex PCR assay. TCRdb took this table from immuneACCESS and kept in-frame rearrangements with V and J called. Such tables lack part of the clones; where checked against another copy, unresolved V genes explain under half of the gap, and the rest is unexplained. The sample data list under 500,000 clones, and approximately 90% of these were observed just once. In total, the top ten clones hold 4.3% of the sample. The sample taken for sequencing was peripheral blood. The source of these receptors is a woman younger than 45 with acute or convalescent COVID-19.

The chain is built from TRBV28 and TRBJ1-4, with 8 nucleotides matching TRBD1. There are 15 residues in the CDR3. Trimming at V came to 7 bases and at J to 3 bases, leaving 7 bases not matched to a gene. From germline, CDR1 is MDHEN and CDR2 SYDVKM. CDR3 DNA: TGTGCCAGCACAGGGGGCGCAATGGCTAATGAAAAACTGTTTTTT. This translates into CASTGGAMANEKLFF. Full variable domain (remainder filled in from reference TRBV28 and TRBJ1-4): DVKVTQSSRYLVKRTGEKVFLECVQDMDHENMFWYRQDPGLGLRLIYFSYDVKMKEKGDIPEGYSVSREKKERFSLILESASTNQTSMYLCASTGGAMANEKLFFGSGTQLSVL.

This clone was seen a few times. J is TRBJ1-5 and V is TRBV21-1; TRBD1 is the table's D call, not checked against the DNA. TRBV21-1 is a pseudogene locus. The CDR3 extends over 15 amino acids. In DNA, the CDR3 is TGTGCCAGCAGCAAAGCGTGGCAGGGCATCCGGCCCCAGCATTTT. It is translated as CASSKAWQGIRPQHF.